This passage covers 8 T cell receptor beta chains from one sample sequenced in a study of spatial heterogeneity in lung cancer. Broader study findings: Tumor mutation counts were tracked by expanded intratumoral alpha and beta TCR counts.

TCRdb reprocessed the 5' RACE reads with MiXCR, giving one entry per CDR3 protein. The sample gives fewer than 20,000 distinct CDR3 sequences, about 7% of which show up once; 20% to 25% is in the top ten. Time point defined: sample taken at primary tumor resection. No cognate antigen is known for these TCRs. The specimen comprised lung tumor tissue, sampled at surgery. These receptors came from a female donor with early-stage non-small cell lung cancer.

V usage is TRBV12-5 and J usage is TRBJ2-7; tentative D call: TRBD1 (5 bases). The V end was cut by 1 base, the J end by 0 bases, with 16 bases between. The CDR3 extends over 17 amino acids. The germline V gene encodes CDR1 LGHNT and CDR2 FRNRAP. The CDR3 bases are TGTGCTAGTGGTTTGGAGTTTGGGCAGGGCAACTCCTACGAGCAGTACTTC. This encodes CASGLEFGQGNSYEQYF.

The sample holds many counts of this clonotype. The V gene is TRBV6-4, the J gene TRBJ2-1; TRBD2 matches 11 bases. This CDR3 region has 15 residues. Trimming removed 4 bases from V and 3 bases from J; junction bases left unmatched: 2. The germline CDR1 and CDR2 sequences are MRHNA and SNTAGT. This CDR3 is CASSVTSGGYNEQFF. The CDR3 DNA is TGTGCCAGCAGTGTAACTAGCGGGGGCTACAATGAGCAGTTCTTC.

CDR3 sequence (DNA): TGTGCCAGCAGCCGGCGTGGGGGGGCGGCTGGAAACACCATATATTTT. This gives the protein CASSRRGGAAGNTIYF. The chain is built from TRBV3-1 and TRBJ1-3; D possibly corresponds to TRBD1 (6 bases). The CDR3 is 16 amino acids. V was clipped by 4 bases and J by 2 bases, with 15 bases between them. Germline lookup yields CDR1 LGHDT and CDR2 YNNKEL (reference sequence).

The gene calls are TRBV4-3 and TRBJ1-5, with 7 nucleotides matching TRBD1. J lost 7 bases, V lost 1 base, and 7 bases had no gene match. CDR1 and CDR2 from the germline V gene are LGHNA and YSLEER. The CDR3 runs to 15 residues. The CDR3 loop is CASSQGEGARQPQHF. CDR3 nucleotide sequence: TGCGCCAGCAGCCAAGGGGAGGGGGCGCGGCAGCCCCAGCATTTT.

This clonotype occurred many times. The gene calls are TRBV10-3 and TRBJ2-7, with TRBD1 identical over 7 bases. The junction had 4 bases not matched to a gene; V was cut back by 7 bases and J by 1 base. This CDR3 comprises 13 residues. CDR1 ENHRY and CDR2 SYGVKD come from the germline V gene. The CDR3 protein is CAITGDSSYEQYF. CDR3 in DNA: TGTGCCATCACCGGGGACAGTTCCTACGAGCAGTACTTC.

There are many counts of this clonotype. The rearrangement uses TRBV7-8 and TRBJ1-5; D gene uncertain. The CDR3 extends over 15 amino acids. V was clipped by 1 base and J by 0 bases, with 7 bases between them. Germline V lookup: CDR1 SGHVS, CDR2 FQNEAQ. The CDR3 is CASSLVGYSNQPQHF. CDR3 nucleotide sequence: TGTGCCAGCAGCTTAGTGGGGTATAGCAATCAGCCCCAGCATTTT.

This chain uses TRBV5-1 with TRBJ2-1, with D unclear. With 4 bases removed from V and 0 bases from J, the gap between germline ends came to 14 bases. CDR1 SGHRS and CDR2 YFSETQ come from the germline V gene. This CDR3 comprises 16 residues. Here the CDR3 reads CASSPIQPSSYNEQFF. The DNA for the CDR3 is TGCGCCAGCAGCCCGATCCAGCCTAGCTCCTACAATGAGCAGTTCTTC.

There are a few counts of this clonotype. J is TRBJ1-1 and V is TRBV27, with TRBD1 matching 7 bases. CDR1 and CDR2 (germline): MNHEY, SMNVEV (reference sequence). J gave up 5 bases and V 4 bases, and 4 bases lay outside the gene matches. This CDR3 comprises 13 residues. As DNA, the CDR3 is TGTGCCAGCAGTTCGACAGGGATAACTGAAGCTTTCTTT. Translating it yields CASSSTGITEAFF.